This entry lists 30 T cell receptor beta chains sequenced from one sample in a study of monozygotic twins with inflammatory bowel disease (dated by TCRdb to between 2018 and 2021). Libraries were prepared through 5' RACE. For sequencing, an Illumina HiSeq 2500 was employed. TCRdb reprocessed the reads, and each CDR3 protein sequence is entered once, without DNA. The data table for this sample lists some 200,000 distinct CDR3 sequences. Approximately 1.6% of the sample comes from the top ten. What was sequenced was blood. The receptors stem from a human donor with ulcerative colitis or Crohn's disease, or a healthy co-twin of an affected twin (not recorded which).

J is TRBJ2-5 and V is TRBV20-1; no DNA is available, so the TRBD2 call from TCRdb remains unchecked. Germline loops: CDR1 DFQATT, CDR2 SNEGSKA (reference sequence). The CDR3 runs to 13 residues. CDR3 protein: CSAKGLAGVVEYF.

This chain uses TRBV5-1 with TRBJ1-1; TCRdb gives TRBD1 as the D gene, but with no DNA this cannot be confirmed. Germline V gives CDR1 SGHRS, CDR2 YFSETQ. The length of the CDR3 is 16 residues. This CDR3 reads CASSFGGQGGYTEAFF.

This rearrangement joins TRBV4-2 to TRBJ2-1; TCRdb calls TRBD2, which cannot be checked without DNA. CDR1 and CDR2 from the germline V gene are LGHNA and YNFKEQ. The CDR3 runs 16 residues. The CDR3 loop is CASSQVVLAGGGEQFF.

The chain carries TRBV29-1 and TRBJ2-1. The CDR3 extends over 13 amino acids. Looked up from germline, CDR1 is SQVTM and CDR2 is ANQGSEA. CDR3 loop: CSVHRVQNNEQFF.

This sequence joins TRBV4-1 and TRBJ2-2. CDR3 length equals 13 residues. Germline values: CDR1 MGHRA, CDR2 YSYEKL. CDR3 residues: CASSPLIAGELFF.

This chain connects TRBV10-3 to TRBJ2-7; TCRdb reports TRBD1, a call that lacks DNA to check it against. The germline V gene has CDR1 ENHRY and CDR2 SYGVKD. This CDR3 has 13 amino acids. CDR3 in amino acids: CAISRGQDSEQYF.

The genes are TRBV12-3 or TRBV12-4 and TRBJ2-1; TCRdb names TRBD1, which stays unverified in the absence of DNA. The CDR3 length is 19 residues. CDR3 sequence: CASSFLLYDSASSYNEQFF.

The CDR3 reads CASSQGGNTIYF. The rearrangement uses TRBV5-4 and TRBJ1-3; as DNA is missing, the TRBD1 call by TCRdb cannot be tested. The CDR3 sequence is 12 residues long. Germline V gives CDR1 SGHNT, CDR2 YYREEE (reference sequence).

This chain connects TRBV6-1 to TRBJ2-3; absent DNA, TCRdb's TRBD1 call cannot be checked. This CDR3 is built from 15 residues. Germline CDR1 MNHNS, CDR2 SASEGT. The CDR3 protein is CASRPRGTSTDTQYF.

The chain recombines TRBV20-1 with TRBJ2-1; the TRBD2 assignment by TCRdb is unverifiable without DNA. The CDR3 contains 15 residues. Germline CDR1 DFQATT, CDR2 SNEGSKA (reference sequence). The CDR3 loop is CSAREAGGPYNEQFF.

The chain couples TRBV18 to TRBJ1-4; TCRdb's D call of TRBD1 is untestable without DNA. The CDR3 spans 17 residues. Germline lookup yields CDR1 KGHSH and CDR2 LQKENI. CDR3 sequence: CASSPRSTAATNEKLFF.

The CDR3 region is CASSLRAGGPNEQFF. The chain employs TRBV12-3 or TRBV12-4 and TRBJ2-1; TCRdb names TRBD2, which stays unverified in the absence of DNA. The CDR3 sequence is 15 residues long.

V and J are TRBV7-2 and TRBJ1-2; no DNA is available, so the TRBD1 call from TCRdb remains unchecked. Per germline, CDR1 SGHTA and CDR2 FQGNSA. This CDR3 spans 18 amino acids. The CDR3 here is CASSLRLGGTDENYGYTF.

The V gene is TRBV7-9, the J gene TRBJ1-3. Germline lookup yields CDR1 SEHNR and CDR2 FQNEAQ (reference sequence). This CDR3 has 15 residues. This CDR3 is CASSSRQLAGNTIYF.

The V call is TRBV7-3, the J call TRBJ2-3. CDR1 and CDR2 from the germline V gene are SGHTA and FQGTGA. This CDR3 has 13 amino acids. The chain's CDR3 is CASSLTGAHTQYF.

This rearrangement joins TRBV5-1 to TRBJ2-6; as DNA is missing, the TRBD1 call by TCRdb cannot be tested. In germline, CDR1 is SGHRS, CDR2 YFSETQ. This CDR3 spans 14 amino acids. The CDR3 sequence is CASDRESGANVLTF.

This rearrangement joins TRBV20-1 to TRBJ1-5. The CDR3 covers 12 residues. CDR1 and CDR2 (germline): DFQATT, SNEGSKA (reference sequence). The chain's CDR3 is CSVLRTDQPQHF.

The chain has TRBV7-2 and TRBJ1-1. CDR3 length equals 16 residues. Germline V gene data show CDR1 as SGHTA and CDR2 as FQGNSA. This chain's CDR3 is CASSLVLASANTEAFF.

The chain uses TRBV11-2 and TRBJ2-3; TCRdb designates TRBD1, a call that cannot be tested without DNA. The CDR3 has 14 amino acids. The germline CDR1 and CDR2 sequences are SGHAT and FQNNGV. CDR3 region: CASSFGTGLDTQYF.

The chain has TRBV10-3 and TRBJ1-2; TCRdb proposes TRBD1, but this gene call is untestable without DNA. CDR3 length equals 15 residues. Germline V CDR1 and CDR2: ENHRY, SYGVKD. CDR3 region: CAIKLRGTGDSGYTF.

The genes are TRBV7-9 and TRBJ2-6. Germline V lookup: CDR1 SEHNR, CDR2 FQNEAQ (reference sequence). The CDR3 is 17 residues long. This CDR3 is CASSLSYQGSGANVLTF. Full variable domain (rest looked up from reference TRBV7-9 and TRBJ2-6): DTGVSQNPRHKITKRGQNVTFRCDPISEHNRLYWYRQTLGQGPEFLTYFQNEAQLEKSRLLSDRFSAERPKGSFSTLEIQRTEQGDSAMYLCASSLSYQGSGANVLTFGAGSRLTVL.

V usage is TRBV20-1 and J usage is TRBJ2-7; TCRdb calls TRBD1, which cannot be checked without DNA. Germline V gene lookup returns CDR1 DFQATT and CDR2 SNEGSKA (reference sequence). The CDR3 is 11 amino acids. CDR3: CSALQGNEQYF.

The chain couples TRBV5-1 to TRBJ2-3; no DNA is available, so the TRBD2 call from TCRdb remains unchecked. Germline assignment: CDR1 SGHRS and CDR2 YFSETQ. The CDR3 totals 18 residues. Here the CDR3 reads CASTLNLRQRGVTDTQYF.

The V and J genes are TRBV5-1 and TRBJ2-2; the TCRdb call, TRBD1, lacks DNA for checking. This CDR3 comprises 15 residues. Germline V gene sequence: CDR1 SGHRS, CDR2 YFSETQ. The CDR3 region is CASSYGQGASGELFF.

CDR3 residues: CSAETGGNSPLHF. This chain joins TRBV20-1 and TRBJ1-6; lacking DNA, the TRBD1 call made by TCRdb goes unchecked. This CDR3 comprises 13 residues. CDR1 and CDR2 from the germline V gene are DFQATT and SNEGSKA (reference sequence).

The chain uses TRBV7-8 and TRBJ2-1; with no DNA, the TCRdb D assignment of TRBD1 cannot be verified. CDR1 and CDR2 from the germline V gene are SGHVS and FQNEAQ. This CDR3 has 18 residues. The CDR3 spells CASSLGRGRRGRYNEQFF.

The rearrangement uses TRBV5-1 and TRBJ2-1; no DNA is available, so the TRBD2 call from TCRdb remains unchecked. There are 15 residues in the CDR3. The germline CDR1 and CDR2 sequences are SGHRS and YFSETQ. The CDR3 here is CASSRSSGGSNEQFF. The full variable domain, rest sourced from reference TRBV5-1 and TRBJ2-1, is KAGVTQTPRYLIKTRGQQVTLSCSPISGHRSVSWYQQTPGQGLQFLFEYFSETQRNKGNFPGRFSGRQFSNSRSEMNVSTLELGDSALYLCASSRSSGGSNEQFFGPGTRLTVL.

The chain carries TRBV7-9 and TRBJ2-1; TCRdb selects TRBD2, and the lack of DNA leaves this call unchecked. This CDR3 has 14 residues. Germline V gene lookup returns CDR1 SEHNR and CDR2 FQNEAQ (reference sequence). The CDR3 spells CASSFGTSGNEQFF.

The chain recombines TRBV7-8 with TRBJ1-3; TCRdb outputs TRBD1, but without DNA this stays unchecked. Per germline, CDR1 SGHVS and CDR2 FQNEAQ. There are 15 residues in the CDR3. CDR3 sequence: CASSRDRDSGNTIYF.

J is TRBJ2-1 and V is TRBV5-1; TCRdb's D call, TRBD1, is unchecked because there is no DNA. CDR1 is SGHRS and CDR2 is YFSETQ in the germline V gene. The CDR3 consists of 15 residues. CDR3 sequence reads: CASTGGHGGANEQFF.